The sequence of this T cell receptor (beta chain) was determined in a study of CD8 T cells in Susac syndrome. Germline CDR1 GTSNPN, CDR2 SVGIG (reference sequence). The CDR3 is 15 amino acids. This clonotype was picked up a small number of times. A read error may account for a junction end that differs from germline. When the RNA was reverse transcribed, random hexamers were used with an input of roughly 0.45 to 1 ug. One entry per CDR3 protein results from TCRdb running MiXCR on the immunoSEQ multiplex PCR reads. The sample records around 300,000 distinct CDR3 sequences, approximately 85% being singletons. Patients with stable or active relapsing-remitting disease, all of them treatment-naive, made up the multiple sclerosis controls. In contrast to the negatively isolated CD8+ and CD4+ T cells, TEMRA cells were FACS-enriched.

Sequencing input: CD8+ T cells from PBMCs. The clonotype comes from a human donor with multiple sclerosis. The chain joins TRBV30 to TRBJ1-2, with no clear D. CDR3 nucleotide sequence: TGTGCCTGGAGTTCTGTAGGCCACGCCAACTATGGTTACACCTTC. This gives the protein CAWSSVGHANYGYTF.